Listed below are T cell receptor beta chains from one sample, sequenced in a study of cytomegalovirus exposure and HLA in healthy donors. Data came from immunoSEQ multiplex PCR; TCRdb stores just in-frame clones and leaves some out. This sample yields 260,000 or so clones, of which roughly 90% are seen a single time; approximately 0.88% belongs to the top ten. The sample consisted of PBMCs. These receptors all stem from a woman younger than 30 in good health and CMV-seronegative. CDR3s include the opening cysteine and the closing phenylalanine or tryptophan. Fields, in order: V gene, J gene, D gene, clone size, CDR3 protein, CDR3 DNA. The D gene is left open where the match is weak. A clone size is listed for some rows: how often the clone was seen (once, few, many), or a class if it is expanded.

V gene: TRBV6-5
J gene: TRBJ1-2
D gene: TRBD1
clone size: .
CDR3 protein: CASRTTGDYGYTF
CDR3 DNA: TGTGCCAGCAGAACGACAGGGGACTATGGCTACACCTTC

V gene: TRBV5-4
J gene: TRBJ2-1
D gene: .
clone size: .
CDR3 protein: CASSLDSRSYNEQFF
CDR3 DNA: TGTGCCAGCAGCTTGGATAGCCGCTCCTACAATGAGCAGTTCTTC

V gene: TRBV4-3
J gene: TRBJ2-3
D gene: .
clone size: once
CDR3 protein: CASSQEEAGLLSDTQYF
CDR3 DNA: TGCGCCAGCAGCCAAGAGGAGGCGGGACTTCTCTCCGATACGCAGTATTTT

V gene: TRBV25-1
J gene: TRBJ1-1
D gene: .
clone size: .
CDR3 protein: CASSELGQLTEAFF
CDR3 DNA: TGTGCCAGCAGTGAATTAGGACAACTCACTGAAGCTTTCTTT

V gene: TRBV6-5
J gene: TRBJ2-7
D gene: .
clone size: .
CDR3 protein: CASSYTTSSRYEQYF
CDR3 DNA: TGTGCCAGCAGTTACACCACTAGTTCTCGGTACGAGCAGTACTTC

V gene: TRBV4-2
J gene: TRBJ2-3
D gene: TRBD2
clone size: once
CDR3 protein: CASSRTSTGPTDTQYF
CDR3 DNA: TGTGCCAGCAGCCGGACTAGCACGGGCCCCACAGATACGCAGTATTTT

V gene: TRBV5-1
J gene: TRBJ2-7
D gene: TRBD1
clone size: .
CDR3 protein: CASSFDPQGAGNEQYF
CDR3 DNA: TGCGCCAGCAGCTTCGACCCACAGGGGGCAGGGAACGAGCAGTACTTC

V gene: TRBV10-3
J gene: TRBJ2-1
D gene: .
clone size: .
CDR3 protein: CAISRRESYNEQFF
CDR3 DNA: TGTGCCATCAGTAGGAGGGAATCCTACAATGAGCAGTTCTTC

V gene: TRBV30
J gene: TRBJ2-7
D gene: TRBD2
clone size: .
CDR3 protein: CAWSEGLAGRGQYF
CDR3 DNA: TGTGCCTGGAGTGAGGGACTAGCGGGGAGGGGGCAGTACTTC

V gene: TRBV6-5
J gene: TRBJ2-1
D gene: TRBD2
clone size: .
CDR3 protein: CASSYDPSGRWEEQFF
CDR3 DNA: TGTGCCAGCAGTTACGATCCTAGCGGGAGGTGGGAAGAGCAGTTCTTC

V gene: TRBV30
J gene: TRBJ2-1
D gene: TRBD2
clone size: .
CDR3 protein: CAWSLLAFYNEQFF
CDR3 DNA: TGTGCCTGGAGTTTACTAGCGTTTTACAATGAGCAGTTCTTC

V gene: TRBV11-2
J gene: TRBJ2-7
D gene: .
clone size: .
CDR3 protein: CASSLSQGEGYEQYF
CDR3 DNA: TGTGCCAGCAGCTTATCTCAAGGGGAAGGCTACGAGCAGTACTTC

V gene: TRBV2
J gene: TRBJ2-2
D gene: .
clone size: .
CDR3 protein: CASSVLYTGELFF
CDR3 DNA: TGTGCCAGCAGTGTACTTTACACCGGGGAGCTGTTTTTT

V gene: TRBV7-2
J gene: TRBJ2-7
D gene: TRBD2
clone size: .
CDR3 protein: CASRAGGRPQYEQYF
CDR3 DNA: TGTGCCAGCCGCGCGGGCGGGAGGCCGCAGTACGAGCAGTACTTC